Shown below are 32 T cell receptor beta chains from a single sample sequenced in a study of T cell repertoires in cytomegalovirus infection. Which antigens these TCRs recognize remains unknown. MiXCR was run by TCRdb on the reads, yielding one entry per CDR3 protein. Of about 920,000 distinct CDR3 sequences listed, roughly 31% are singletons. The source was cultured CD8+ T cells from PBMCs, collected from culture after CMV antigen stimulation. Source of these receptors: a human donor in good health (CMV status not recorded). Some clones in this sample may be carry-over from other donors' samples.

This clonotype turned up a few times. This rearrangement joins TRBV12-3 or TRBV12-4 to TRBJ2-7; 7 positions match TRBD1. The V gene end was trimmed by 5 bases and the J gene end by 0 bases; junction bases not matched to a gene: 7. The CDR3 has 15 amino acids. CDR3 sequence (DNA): TGTGCCAGCAGTCCGTGGGACAGCAGCTCCTACGAGCAGTACTTC. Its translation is CASSPWDSSSYEQYF.

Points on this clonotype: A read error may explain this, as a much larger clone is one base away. CDR3 residues: CVSSPGTGSGNQPQHF. The CDR3 DNA follows: TGCGTCAGCAGCCCAGGGACAGGGAGTGGCAATCAGCCCCAGCATTTT. V gene TRBV5-1 combines with J gene TRBJ1-5; 9 bases match TRBD1. In germline, CDR1 is SGHRS, CDR2 YFSETQ. The CDR3 sequence is 16 residues long.

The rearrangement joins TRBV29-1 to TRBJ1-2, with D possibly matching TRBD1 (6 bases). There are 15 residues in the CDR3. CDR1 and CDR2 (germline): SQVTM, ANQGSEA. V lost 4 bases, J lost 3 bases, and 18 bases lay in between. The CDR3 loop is CSVGDRRGGDYGYTF. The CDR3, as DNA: TGCAGCGTTGGGGACCGTAGAGGGGGTGACTATGGCTACACCTTC.

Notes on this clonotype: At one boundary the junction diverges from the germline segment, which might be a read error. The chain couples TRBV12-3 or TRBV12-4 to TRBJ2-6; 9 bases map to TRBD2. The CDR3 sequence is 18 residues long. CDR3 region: CASSLPRRGGSGANALTF. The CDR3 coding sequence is TGTGCCAGCAGTCTTCCTAGGCGGGGGGGCTCTGGGGCCAACGCCCTGACTTTC.

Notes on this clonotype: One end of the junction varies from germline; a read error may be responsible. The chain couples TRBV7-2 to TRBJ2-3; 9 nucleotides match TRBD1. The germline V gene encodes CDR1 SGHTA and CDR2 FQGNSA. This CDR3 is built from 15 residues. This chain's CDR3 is CVSSRTGVGTDTQYF. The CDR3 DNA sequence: TGTGTCAGCAGCAGGACAGGGGTCGGCACAGATACGCAGTATTTT.

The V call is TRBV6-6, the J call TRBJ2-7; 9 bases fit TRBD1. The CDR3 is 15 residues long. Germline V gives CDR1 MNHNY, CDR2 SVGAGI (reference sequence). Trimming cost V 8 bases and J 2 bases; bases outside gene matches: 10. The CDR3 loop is CASQRGQGPPYEQYF. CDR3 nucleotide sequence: TGTGCCAGCCAGCGGGGACAGGGCCCCCCCTACGAGCAGTACTTC.

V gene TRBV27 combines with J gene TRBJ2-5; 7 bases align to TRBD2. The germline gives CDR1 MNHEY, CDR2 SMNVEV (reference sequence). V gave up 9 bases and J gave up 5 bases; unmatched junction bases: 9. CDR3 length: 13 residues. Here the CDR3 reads CASGRGSRETQYF. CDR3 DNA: TGTGCCAGTGGGCGGGGGTCACGGGAGACCCAGTACTTC.

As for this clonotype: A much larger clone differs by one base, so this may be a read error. The CDR3 DNA reads as TGTACCAGCAGCGGGGCTGACGTTGTAACCGGGGAGCTGTTTTTT. Translated: CTSSGADVVTGELFF. This chain connects TRBV7-6 to TRBJ2-2; 7 bases align to TRBD2. The CDR3 length is 15 residues. Germline CDR1 reads SGHVS; CDR2 reads FNYEAQ.

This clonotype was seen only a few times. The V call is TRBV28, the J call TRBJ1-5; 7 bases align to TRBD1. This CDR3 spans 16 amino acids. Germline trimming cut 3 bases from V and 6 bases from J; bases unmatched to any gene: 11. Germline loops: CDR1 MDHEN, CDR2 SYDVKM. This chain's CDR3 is CASSFLSRTGIQPQHF. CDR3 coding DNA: TGTGCCAGCAGTTTTTTGTCTCGGACAGGCATTCAGCCCCAGCATTTT. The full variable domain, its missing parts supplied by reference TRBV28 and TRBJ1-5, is DVKVTQSSRYLVKRTGEKVFLECVQDMDHENMFWYRQDPGLGLRLIYFSYDVKMKEKGDIPEGYSVSREKKERFSLILESASTNQTSMYLCASSFLSRTGIQPQHFGDGTRLSIL.

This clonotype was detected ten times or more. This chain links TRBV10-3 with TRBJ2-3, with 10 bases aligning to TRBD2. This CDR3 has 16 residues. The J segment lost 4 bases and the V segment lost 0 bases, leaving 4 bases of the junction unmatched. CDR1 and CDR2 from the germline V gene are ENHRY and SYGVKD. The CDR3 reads CAISESVAGGSDTQYF. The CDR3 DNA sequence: TGTGCCATCAGTGAGTCGGTAGCGGGGGGTTCAGATACGCAGTATTTT.

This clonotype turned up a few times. CDR3 DNA: TGTGCCAGCAATAGACAGGGCGACAATGAGCAGTTCTTC. The encoded protein is CASNRQGDNEQFF. The chain couples TRBV7-9 to TRBJ2-1, with 7 bases that match TRBD1. Trimming removed 7 bases from V and 5 bases from J; junction bases left unmatched: 5. Germline lookup yields CDR1 SEHNR and CDR2 FQNEAQ (reference sequence). The CDR3 spans 13 residues.

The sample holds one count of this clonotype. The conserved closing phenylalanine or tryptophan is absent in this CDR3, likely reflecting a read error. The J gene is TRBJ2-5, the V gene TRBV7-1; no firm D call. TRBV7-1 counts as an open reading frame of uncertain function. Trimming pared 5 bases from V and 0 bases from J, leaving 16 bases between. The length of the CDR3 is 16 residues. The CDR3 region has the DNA TGTGCCAGCAGCCCGGAGACGGGTGGTGACCAAGAGACCCAGTACTTA. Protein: CASSPETGGDQETQYL.

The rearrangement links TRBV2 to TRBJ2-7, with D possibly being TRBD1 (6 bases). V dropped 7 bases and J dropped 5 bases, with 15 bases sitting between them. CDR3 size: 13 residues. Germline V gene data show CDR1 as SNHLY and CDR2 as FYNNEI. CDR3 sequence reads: CASITGNVNEQYF. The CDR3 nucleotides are TGTGCCAGCATAACAGGGAATGTGAACGAGCAGTACTTC.

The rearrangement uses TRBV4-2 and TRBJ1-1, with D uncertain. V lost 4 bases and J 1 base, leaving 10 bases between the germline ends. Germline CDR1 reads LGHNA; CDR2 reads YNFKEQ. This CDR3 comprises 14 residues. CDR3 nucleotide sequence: TGTGCCAGCAGCCCTAAAATATCGAACACTGAAGCTTTCTTT. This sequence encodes CASSPKISNTEAFF.

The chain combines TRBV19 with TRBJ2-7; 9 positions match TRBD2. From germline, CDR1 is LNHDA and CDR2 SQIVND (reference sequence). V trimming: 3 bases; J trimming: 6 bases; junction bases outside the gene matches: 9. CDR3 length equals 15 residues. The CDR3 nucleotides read TGTGCCAGTAGTATTGGGTCTAGCGGGGCCCTCGAGCAGTACTTC. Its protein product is CASSIGSSGALEQYF. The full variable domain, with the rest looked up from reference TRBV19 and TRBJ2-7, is DGGITQSPKYLFRKEGQNVTLSCEQNLNHDAMYWYRQDPGQGLRLIYYSQIVNDFQKGDIAEGYSVSREKKESFPLTVTSAQKNPTAFYLCASSIGSSGALEQYFGPGTRLTVT.

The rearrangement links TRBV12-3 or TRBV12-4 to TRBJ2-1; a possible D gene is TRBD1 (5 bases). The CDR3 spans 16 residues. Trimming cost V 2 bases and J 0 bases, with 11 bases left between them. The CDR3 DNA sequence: TGTGCCAGCAGTTTAAGACAGATTAACTCCTACAATGAGCAGTTCTTC. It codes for CASSLRQINSYNEQFF.

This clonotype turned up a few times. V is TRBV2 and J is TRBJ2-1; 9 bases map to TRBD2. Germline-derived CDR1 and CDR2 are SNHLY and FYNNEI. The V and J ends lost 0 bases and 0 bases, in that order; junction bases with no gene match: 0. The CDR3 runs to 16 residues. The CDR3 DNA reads TGTGCCAGCAGTGAAGCGCGGGGGGGCTCCTACAATGAGCAGTTCTTC. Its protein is CASSEARGGSYNEQFF.

In nucleotides, the CDR3 is TGTGCCAGCAGCTTGGCGGCAGGGGTCCAAGAGACCCAGTACTTC. It yields the protein CASSLAAGVQETQYF. V is TRBV5-5 and J is TRBJ2-5; D might be TRBD1 (6 bases). CDR3 length equals 15 residues. Trimming took 0 bases from V and 1 from J, leaving 10 bases between them. Germline V gene sequence: CDR1 SGHKS, CDR2 YYEKEE (reference sequence).

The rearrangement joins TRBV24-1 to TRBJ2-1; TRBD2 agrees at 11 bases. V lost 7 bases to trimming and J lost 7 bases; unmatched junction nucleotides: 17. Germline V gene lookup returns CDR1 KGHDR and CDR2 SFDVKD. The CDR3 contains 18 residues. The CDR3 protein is CATSHTVSPGLADNEQFF. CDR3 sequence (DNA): TGTGCCACCAGCCACACGGTTTCTCCGGGACTAGCGGATAATGAGCAGTTCTTC.

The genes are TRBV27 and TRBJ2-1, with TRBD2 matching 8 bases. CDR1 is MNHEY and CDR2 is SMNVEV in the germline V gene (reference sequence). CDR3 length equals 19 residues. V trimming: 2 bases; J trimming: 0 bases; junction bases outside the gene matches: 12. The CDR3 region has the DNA TGTGCCAGCAGTTTAGGGGCGGGGGGACGCGATAGCTCCTACAATGAGCAGTTCTTC. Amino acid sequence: CASSLGAGGRDSSYNEQFF.

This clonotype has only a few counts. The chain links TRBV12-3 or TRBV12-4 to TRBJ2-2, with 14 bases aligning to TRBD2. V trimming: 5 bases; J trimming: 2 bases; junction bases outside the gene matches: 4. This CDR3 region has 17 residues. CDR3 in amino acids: CASSTGLAGGNTGELFF. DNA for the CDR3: TGTGCCAGCAGTACCGGACTAGCGGGGGGTAACACCGGGGAGCTGTTTTTT.

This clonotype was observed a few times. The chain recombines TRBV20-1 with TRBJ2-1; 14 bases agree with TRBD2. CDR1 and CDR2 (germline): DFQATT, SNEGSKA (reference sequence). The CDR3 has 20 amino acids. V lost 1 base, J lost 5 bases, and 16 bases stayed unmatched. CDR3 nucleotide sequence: TGCAGTGCTAGAGTCCCTTTTACCGGGACTAGCGGGGGACTAAACAATGAGCAGTTCTTC. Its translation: CSARVPFTGTSGGLNNEQFF.

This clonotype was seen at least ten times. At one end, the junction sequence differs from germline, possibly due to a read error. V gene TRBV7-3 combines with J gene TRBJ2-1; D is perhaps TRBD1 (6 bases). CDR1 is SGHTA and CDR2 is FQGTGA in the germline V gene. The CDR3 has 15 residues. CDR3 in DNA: TGTGCCAGCAGCGTAACAGGGAGCTCCTACAATGAGCAGTTCTTC. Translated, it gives CASSVTGSSYNEQFF. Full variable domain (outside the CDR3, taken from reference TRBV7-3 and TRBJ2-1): GAGVSQTPSNKVTEKGKYVELRCDPISGHTALYWYRQSLGQGPEFLIYFQGTGAADDSGLPNDRFFAVRPEGSVSTLKIQRTERGDSAVYLCASSVTGSSYNEQFFGPGTRLTVL.

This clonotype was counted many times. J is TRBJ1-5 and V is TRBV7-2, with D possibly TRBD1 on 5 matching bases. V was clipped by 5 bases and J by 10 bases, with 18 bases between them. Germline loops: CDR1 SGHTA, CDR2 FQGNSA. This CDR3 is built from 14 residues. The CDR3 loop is CASSLGARVDPQHF. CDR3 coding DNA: TGTGCCAGCAGCCTGGGTGCCAGGGTTGATCCCCAGCATTTT.

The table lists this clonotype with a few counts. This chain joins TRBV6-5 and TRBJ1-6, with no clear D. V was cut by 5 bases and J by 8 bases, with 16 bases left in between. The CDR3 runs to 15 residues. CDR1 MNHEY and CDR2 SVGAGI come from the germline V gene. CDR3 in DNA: TGTGCCAGCAGTCCCAGCCCTGCCGGCTATTCACCCCTCCACTTT. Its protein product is CASSPSPAGYSPLHF.

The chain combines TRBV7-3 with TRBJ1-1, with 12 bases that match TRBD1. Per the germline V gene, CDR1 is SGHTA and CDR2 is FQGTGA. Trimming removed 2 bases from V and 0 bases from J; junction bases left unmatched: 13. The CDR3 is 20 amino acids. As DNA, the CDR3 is TGTGCCAGCAGCTTATATCCATTTGGGACAGGGGGCTTGTTGAACACTGAAGCTTTCTTT. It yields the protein CASSLYPFGTGGLLNTEAFF.

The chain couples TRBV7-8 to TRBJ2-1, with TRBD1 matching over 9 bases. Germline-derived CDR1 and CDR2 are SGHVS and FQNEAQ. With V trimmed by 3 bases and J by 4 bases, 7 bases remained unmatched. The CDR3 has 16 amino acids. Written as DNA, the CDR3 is TGTGCCAGCAGCTTCTCACAGGGGGCGCGGTACAATGAGCAGTTCTTC. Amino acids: CASSFSQGARYNEQFF.

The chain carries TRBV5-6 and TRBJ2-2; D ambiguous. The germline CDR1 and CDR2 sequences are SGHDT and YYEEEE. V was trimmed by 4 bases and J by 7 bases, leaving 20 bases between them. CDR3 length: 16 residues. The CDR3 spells CASSAPHRLTGGELFF. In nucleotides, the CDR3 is TGTGCCAGCAGCGCCCCCCACAGATTGACGGGCGGGGAGCTGTTTTTT.

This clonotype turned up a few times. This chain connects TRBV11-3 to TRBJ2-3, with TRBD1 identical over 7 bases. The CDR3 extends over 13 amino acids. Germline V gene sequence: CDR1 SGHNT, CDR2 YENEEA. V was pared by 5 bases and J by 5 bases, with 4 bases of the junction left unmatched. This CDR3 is CASSDRERDTQYF. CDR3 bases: TGTGCCAGCAGCGACAGGGAAAGAGATACGCAGTATTTT.

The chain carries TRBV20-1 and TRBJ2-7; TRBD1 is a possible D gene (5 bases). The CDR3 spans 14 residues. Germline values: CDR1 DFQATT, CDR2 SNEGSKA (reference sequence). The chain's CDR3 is CSAVIIGHPIEQYV. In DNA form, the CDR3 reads TGCAGCGCAGTCATAATAGGACATCCTATTGAGCAGTACGTC.

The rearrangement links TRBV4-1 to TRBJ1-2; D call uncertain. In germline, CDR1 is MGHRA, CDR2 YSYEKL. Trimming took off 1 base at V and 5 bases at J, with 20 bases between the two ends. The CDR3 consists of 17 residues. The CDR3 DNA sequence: TGCGCCAGCAGCCAAGTTTGGACCGAGCCGGGCCCGTATGGCTACACCTTC. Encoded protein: CASSQVWTEPGPYGYTF.

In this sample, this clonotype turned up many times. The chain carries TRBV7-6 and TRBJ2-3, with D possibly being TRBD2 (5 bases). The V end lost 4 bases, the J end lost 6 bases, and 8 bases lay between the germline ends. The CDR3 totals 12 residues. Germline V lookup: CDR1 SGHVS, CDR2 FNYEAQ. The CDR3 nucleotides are TGTGCCAGCAGCTCCGGGGTTGATACGCAGTATTTT. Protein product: CASSSGVDTQYF. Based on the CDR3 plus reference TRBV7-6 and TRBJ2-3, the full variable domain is GAGVSQSPRYKVTKRGQDVALRCDPISGHVSLYWYRQALGQGPEFLTYFNYEAQQDKSGLPNDRFSAERPEGSISTLTIQRTEQRDSAMYRCASSSGVDTQYFGPGTRLTVL.